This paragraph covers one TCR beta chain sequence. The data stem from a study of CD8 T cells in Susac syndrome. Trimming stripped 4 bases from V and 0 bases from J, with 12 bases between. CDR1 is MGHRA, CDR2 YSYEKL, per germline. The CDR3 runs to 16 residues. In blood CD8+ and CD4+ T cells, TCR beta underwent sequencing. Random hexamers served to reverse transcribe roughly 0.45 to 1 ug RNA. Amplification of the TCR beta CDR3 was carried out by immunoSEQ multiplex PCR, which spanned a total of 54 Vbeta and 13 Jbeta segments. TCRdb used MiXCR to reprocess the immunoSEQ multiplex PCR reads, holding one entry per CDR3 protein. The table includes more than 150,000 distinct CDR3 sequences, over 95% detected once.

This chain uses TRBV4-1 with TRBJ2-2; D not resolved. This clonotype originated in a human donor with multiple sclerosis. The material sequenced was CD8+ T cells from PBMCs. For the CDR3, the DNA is TGCGCCAGCAGCCCAGAACCGGCAGCGAACACCGGGGAGCTGTTTTTT. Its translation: CASSPEPAANTGELFF.